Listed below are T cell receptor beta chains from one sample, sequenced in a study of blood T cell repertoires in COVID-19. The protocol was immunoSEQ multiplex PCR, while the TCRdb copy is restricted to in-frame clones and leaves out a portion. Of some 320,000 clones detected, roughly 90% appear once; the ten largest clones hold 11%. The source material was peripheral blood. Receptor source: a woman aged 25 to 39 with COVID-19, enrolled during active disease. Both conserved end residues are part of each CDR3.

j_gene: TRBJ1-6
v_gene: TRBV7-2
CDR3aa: CASSLGAGNSPLHF

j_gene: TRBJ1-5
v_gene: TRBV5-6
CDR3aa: CASSLERIGFGANQPQHF

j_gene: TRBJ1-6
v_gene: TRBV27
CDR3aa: CASSLRDRGGTYNSPLHF

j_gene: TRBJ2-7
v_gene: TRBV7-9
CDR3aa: CASSLGAYEQYF

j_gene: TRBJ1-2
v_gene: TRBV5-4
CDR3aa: CASSSPGQGPPNYGYTF

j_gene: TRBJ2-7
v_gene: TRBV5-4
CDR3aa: CASSPNLSGGASYEQYF

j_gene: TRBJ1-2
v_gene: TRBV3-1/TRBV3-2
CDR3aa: CASSQGGAGGLFNYGYTF

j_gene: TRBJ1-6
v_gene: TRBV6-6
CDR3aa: CASSPSGGAGKSPLHF

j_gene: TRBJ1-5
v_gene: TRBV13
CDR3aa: CASSLGQNNQPQHF

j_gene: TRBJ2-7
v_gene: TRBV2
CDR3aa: CASSEAWRLAGGDEQYF

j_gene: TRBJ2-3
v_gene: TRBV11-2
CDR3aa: CASSLGIASTDTQYF

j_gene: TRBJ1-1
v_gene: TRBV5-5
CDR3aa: CASSLRTGGTEAFF

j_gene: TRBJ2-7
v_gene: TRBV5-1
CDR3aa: CASSVGDRGRAYEQYF

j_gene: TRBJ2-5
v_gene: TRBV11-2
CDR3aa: CASSQRLAEQETQYF

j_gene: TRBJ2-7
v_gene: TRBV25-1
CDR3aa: CASSARRGGEQYF

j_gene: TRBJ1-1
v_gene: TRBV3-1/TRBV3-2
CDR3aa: CASSQAPPVRAFF

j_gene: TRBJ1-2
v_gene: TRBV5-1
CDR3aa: CASSPTRGQGGQNYGYTF

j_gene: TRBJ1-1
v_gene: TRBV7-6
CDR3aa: CASSPPGNTEAFF

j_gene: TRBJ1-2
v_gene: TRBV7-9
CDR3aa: CASSLVKGQSYPNYGYTF

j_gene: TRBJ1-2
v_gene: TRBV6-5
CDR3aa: CASSYSIPRDYTF

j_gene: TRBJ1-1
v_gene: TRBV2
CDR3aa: CASSGTGALNTEAFF

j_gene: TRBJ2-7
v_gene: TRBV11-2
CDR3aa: CASSLAGGGGEQYF

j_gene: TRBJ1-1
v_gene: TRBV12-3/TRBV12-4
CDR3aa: CASNKQGDAEAFF

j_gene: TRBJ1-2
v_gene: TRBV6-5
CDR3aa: CASSYSRTATNYGYTF

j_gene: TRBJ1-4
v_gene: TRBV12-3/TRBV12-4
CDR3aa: CASSPRRGELFF

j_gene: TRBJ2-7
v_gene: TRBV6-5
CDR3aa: CASSYAAGAFTYEQYF

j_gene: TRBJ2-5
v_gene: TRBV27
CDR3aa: CAAGRGTQYF

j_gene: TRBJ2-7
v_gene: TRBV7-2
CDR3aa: CASSPTRESYEQYF

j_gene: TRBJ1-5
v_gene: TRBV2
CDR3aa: CASSEEAGQYNQPQHF

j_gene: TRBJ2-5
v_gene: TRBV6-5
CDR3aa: CASSYRQGRVETQYF

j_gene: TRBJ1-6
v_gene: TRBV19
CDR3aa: CASSITGSSGSPLHF

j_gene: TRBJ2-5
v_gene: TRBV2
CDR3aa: CAVQYRQLRETQYF

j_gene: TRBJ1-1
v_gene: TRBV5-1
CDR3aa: CASSSSTGGTEAFF

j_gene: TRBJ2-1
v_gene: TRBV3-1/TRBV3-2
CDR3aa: CASSVPTPGLHNEQFF

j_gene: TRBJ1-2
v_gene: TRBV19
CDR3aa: CASSLYTGSTGDYGYTF

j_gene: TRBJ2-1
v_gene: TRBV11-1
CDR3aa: CASSLGTYNEQFF

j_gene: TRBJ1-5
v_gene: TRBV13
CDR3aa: CASSATGDLQPQHF